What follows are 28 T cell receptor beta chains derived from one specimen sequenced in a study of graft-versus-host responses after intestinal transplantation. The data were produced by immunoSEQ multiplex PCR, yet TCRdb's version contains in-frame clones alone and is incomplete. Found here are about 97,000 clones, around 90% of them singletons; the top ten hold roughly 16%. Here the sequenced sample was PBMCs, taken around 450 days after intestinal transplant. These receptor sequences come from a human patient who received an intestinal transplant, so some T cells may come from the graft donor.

CDR3 protein: CASSYSTSGGGYGYTF. CDR3 DNA sequence: TGTGCCAGCAGTTACTCGACGTCAGGGGGAGGGTATGGCTACACCTTC. The genes are TRBV6-5 and TRBJ1-2; 7 bases fit TRBD1. Germline CDR1 and CDR2: MNHEY and SVGAGI. The ends lost 0 bases at V and 5 bases at J; junction bases unmatched: 9. There are 16 residues in the CDR3.

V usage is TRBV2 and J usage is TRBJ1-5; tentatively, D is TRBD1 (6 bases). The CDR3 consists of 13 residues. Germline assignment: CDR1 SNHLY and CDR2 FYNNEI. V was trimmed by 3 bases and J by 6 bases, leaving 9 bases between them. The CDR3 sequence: CASSEGAGQPQHF. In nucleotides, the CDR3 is TGTGCCAGCAGTGAGGGGGCAGGTCAGCCCCAGCATTTT.

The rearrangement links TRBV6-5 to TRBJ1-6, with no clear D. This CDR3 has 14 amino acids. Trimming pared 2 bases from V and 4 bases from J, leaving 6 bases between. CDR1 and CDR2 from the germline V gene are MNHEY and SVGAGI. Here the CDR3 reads CASSYDNYNSPLHF. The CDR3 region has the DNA TGTGCCAGCAGTTACGACAATTATAATTCACCCCTCCACTTT.

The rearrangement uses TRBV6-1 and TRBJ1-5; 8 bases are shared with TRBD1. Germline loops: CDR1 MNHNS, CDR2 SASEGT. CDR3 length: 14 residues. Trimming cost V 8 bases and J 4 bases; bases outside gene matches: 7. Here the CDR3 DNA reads TGTGCCAGCGGACGGACAGGGCTAAATCAGCCCCAGCATTTT. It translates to CASGRTGLNQPQHF.

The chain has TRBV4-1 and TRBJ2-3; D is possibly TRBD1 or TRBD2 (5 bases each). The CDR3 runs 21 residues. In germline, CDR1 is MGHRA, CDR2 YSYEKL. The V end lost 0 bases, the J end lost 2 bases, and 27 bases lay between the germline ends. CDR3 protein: CASSQDDRKHRDPGPTDTQYF. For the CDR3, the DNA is TGCGCCAGCAGCCAAGACGATCGAAAGCACCGGGACCCCGGACCCACAGATACGCAGTATTTT.

In DNA, the CDR3 is TGTGCCAGCAGGTTGGGGGGCTACACCTTC. Its protein product is CASRLGGYTF. This chain links TRBV6-6 with TRBJ1-2; D remains unclear. The germline CDR1 and CDR2 sequences are MNHNY and SVGAGI (reference sequence). The CDR3 consists of 10 residues. V dropped 6 bases and J dropped 8 bases, with 7 bases sitting between them.

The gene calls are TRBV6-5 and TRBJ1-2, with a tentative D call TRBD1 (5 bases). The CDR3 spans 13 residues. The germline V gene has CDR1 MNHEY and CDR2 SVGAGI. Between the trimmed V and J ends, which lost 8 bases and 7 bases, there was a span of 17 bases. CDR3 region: CASESRPGGGYTF. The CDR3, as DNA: TGTGCCAGCGAGAGCAGGCCCGGGGGTGGCTACACCTTC.

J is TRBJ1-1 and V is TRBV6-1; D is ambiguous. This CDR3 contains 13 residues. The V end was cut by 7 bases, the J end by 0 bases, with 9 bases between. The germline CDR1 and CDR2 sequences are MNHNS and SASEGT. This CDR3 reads CASTAFMNTEAFF. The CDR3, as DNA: TGTGCCAGCACGGCCTTCATGAACACTGAAGCTTTCTTT.

CDR3 residues: CASSLERPPNTEAFF. The CDR3 DNA is TGCGCCAGCAGCTTGGAGAGACCGCCGAACACTGAAGCTTTCTTT. V gene TRBV5-1 combines with J gene TRBJ1-1, with D uncertain. CDR3 length equals 15 residues. The V gene lost 0 bases and the J gene lost 1 base, with 10 bases spanning the gap. CDR1 is SGHRS and CDR2 is YFSETQ in the germline V gene. The entire variable domain, with the rest obtained from reference TRBV5-1 and TRBJ1-1, is as follows: KAGVTQTPRYLIKTRGQQVTLSCSPISGHRSVSWYQQTPGQGLQFLFEYFSETQRNKGNFPGRFSGRQFSNSRSEMNVSTLELGDSALYLCASSLERPPNTEAFFGQGTRLTVV.

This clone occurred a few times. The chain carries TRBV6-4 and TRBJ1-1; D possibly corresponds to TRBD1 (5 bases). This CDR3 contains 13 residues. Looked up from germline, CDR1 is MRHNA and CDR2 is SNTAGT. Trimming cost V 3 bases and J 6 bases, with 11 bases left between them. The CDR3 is CASSDGTRAEAFF. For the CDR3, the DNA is TGTGCCAGCAGTGATGGGACTCGGGCTGAAGCTTTCTTT.

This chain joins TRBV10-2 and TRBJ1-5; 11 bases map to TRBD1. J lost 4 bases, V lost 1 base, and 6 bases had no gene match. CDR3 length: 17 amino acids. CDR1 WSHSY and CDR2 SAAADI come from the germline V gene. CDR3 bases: TGCGCCAGCAGTGAGTTCTTGGGGACAGGGGGGAATCAGCCCCAGCATTTT. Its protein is CASSEFLGTGGNQPQHF.

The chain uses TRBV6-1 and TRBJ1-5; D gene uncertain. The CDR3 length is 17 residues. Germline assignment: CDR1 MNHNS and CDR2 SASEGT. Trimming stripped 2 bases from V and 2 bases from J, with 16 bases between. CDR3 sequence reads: CASSELGILVGNQPQHF. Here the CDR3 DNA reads TGTGCCAGCAGTGAATTGGGGATATTAGTGGGCAATCAGCCCCAGCATTTT.

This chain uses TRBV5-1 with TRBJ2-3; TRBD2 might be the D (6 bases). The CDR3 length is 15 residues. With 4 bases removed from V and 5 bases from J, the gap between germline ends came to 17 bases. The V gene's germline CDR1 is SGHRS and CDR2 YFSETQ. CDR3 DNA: TGCGCCAGCAGCCCAGCGGGCCCACCCAGAGATACGCAGTATTTT. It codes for CASSPAGPPRDTQYF.

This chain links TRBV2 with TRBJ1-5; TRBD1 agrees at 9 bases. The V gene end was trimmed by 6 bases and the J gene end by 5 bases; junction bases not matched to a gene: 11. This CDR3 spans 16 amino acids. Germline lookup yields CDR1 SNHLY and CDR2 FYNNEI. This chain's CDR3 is CASRDHRGRKDQPQHF. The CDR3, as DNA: TGTGCCAGCAGGGACCACAGGGGGCGGAAGGATCAGCCCCAGCATTTT.

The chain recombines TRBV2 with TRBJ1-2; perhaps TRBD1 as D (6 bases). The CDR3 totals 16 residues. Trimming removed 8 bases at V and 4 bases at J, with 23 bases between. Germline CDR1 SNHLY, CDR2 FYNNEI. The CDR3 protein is CASQQESDSLFYGYTF. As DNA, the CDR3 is TGTGCCAGCCAACAAGAGTCGGACAGCCTCTTCTATGGCTACACCTTC.

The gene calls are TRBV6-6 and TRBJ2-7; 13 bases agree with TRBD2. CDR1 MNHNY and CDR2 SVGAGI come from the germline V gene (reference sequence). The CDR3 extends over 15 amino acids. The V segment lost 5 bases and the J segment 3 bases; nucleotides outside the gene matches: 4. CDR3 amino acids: CASSDGLAGDYEQYF. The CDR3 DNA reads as TGTGCCAGCAGTGACGGACTAGCGGGGGACTACGAGCAGTACTTC.

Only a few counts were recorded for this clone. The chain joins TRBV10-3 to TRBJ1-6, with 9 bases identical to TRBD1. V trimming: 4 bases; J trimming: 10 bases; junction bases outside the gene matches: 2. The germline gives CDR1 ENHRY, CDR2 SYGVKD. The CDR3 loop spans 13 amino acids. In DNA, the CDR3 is TGTGCCATCAGTGGGGACAGGGAGTCACCCCTCCACTTT. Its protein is CAISGDRESPLHF.

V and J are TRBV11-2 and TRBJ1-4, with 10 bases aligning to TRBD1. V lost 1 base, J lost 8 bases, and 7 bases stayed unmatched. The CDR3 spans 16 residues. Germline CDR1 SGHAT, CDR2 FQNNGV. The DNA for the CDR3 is TGTGCCAGCAGCTTAGGGGTCCGGGACAGGGGCGAAAAACTGTTTTTT. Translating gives CASSLGVRDRGEKLFF.

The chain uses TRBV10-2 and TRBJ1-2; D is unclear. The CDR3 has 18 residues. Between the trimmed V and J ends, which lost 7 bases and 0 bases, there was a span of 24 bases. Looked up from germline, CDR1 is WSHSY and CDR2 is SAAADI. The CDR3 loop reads CASTPQGLTSLANYGYTF. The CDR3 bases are TGCGCCAGCACCCCTCAAGGACTAACTTCCCTAGCTAACTATGGCTACACCTTC.

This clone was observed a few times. The CDR3 nucleotides are TGTGCCACCAGCAGAGATGACGCGGGAGAAAAACTGTTTTTT. It translates to CATSRDDAGEKLFF. The rearrangement links TRBV15 to TRBJ1-4; D gene ambiguous. Trimming left V 0 bases short and J 8 bases short, with 10 bases between. Germline CDR1 is LNHNV and CDR2 is YYDKDF (reference sequence). The CDR3 extends over 14 amino acids.

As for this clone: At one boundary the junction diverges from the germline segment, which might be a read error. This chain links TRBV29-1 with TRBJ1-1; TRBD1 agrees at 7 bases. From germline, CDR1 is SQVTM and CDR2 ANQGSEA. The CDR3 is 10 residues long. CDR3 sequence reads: CSVERAGQRF. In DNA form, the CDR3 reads TGCAGCGTTGAAAGGGCGGGACAGCGCTTT.

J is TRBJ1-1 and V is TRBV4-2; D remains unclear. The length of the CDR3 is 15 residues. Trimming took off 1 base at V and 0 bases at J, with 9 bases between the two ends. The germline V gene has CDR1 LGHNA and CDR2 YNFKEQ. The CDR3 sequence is CASSQGDTMNTEAFF. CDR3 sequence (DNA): TGTGCCAGCAGCCAAGGTGACACTATGAACACTGAAGCTTTCTTT.

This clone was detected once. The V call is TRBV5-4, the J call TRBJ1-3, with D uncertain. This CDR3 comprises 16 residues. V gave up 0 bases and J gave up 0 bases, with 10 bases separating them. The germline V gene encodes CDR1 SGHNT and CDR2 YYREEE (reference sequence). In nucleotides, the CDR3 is TGTGCCAGCAGCTTGGCCCCGGACTTCTCTGGAAACACCATATATTTT. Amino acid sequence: CASSLAPDFSGNTIYF.

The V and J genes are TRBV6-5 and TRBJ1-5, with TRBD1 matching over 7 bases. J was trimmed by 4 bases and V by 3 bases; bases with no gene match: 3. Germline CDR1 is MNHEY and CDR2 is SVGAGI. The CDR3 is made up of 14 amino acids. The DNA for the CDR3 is TGTGCCAGCAGTTATGGGACAGAGAATCAGCCCCAGCATTTT. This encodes CASSYGTENQPQHF.

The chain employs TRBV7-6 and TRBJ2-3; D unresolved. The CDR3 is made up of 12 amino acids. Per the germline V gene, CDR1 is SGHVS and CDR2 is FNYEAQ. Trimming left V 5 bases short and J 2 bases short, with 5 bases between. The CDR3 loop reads CASSQHTDTQYF. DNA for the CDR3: TGTGCCAGCAGCCAGCACACAGATACGCAGTATTTT.

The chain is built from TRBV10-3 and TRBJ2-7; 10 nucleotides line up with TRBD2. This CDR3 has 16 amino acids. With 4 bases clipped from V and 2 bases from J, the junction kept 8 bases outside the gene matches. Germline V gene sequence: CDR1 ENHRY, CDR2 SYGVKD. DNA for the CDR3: TGTGCCATCAGTGGGGGGCTAGCGGGGGCAACCTACGAGCAGTACTTC. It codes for CAISGGLAGATYEQYF.

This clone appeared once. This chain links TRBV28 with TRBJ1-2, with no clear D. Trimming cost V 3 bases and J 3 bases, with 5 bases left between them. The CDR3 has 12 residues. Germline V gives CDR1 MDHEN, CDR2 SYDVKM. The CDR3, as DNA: TGTGCCAGCAGTTTTGGGCACTATGGCTACACCTTC. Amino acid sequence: CASSFGHYGYTF.

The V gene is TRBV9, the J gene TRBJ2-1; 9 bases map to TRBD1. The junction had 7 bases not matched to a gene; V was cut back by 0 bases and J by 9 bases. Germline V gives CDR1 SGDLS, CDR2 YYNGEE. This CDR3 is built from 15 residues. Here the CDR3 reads CASSVVGTGFGEQFF. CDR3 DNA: TGTGCCAGCAGCGTAGTGGGGACAGGGTTTGGTGAGCAGTTCTTC.